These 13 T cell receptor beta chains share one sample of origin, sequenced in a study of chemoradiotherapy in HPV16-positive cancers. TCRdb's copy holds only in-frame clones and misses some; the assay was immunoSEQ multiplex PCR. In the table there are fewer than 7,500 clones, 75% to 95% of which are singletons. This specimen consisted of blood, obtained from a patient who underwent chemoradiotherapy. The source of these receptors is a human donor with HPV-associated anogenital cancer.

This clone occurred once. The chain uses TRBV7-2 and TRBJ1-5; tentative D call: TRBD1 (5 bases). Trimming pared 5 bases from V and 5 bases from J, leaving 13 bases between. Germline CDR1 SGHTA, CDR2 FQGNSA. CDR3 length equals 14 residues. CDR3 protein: CASSGGGLYQPQHF. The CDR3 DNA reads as TGTGCCAGCAGCGGGGGGGGATTGTATCAGCCCCAGCATTTT.

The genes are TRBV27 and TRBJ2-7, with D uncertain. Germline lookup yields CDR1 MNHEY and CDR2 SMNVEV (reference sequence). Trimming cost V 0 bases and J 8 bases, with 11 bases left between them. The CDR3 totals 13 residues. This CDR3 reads CASSLSLPGKQYF. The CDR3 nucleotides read TGTGCCAGCAGTTTATCGTTGCCGGGCAAGCAGTACTTC.

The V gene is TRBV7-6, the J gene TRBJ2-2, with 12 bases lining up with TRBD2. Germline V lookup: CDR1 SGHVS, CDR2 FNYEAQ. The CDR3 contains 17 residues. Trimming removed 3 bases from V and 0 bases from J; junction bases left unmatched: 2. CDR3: CASSFPSGRANTGELFF. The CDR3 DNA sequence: TGTGCCAGCAGCTTTCCTAGCGGGAGGGCGAACACCGGGGAGCTGTTTTTT.

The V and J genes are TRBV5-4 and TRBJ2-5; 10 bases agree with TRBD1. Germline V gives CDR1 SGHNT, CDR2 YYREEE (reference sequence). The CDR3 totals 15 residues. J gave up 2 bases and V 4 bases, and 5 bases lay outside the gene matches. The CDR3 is CASSGPDRGQETQYF. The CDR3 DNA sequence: TGTGCCAGCAGCGGGCCGGACAGGGGGCAAGAGACCCAGTACTTC.

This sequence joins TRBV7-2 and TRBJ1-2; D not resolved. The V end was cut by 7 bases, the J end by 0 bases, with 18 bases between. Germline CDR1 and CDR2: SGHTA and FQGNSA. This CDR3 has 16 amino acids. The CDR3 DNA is TGTGCCAGCACGGAAGAAGTGAGCCGAGCTAACTATGGCTACACCTTC. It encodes CASTEEVSRANYGYTF.

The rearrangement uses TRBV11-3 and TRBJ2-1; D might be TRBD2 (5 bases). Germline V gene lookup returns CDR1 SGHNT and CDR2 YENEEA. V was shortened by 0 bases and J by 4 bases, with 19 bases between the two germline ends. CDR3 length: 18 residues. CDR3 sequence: CASSLDPVDYSAYNEQFF. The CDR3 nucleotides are TGTGCCAGCAGCTTAGATCCCGTCGACTACTCTGCGTACAATGAGCAGTTCTTC.

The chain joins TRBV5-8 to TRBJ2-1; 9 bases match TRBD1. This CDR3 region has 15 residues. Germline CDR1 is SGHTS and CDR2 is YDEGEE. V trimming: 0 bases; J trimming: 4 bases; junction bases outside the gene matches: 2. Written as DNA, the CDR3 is TGTGCCAGCAGCTTGGGACAGGGGGGATACAATGAGCAGTTCTTC. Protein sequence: CASSLGQGGYNEQFF.

The CDR3 is CASSPGTHNEQFF. CDR3 DNA sequence: TGTGCCAGCAGCCCAGGGACTCACAATGAGCAGTTCTTC. This chain uses TRBV14 with TRBJ2-1; D is perhaps TRBD2 (6 bases). CDR1 SGHDN and CDR2 FVKESK come from the germline V gene. With 4 bases removed from V and 5 bases from J, the gap between germline ends came to 9 bases. The CDR3 is 13 amino acids.

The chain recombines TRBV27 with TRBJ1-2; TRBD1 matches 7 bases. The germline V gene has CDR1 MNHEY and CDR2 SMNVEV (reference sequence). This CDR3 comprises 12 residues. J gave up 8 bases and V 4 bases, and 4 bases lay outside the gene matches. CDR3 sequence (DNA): TGTGCCAGCAGTTCCGCAGGGGGGGGCTACACCTTC. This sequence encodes CASSSAGGGYTF.

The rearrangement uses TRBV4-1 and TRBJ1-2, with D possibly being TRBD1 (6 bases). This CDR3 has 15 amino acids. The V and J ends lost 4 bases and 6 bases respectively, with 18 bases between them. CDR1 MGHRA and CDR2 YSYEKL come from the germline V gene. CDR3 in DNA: TGCGCCAGCAGCCTCGCGCTGGACAGACTCGATGGCTACACCTTC. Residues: CASSLALDRLDGYTF.

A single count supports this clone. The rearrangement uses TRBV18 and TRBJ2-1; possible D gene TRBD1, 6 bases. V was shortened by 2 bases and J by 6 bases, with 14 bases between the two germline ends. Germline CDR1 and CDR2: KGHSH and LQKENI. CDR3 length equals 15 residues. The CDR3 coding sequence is TGTGCCAGCTCACCAAATCTACAGGGCTTCAATGAGCAGTTCTTC. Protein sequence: CASSPNLQGFNEQFF.

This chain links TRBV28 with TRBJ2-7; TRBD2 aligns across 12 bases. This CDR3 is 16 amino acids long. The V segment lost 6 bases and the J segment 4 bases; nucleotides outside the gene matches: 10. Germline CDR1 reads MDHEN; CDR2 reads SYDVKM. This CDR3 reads CASSRRLAGVSYEQYF. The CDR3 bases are TGTGCCAGCAGCCGACGACTAGCGGGAGTATCGTACGAGCAGTACTTC.

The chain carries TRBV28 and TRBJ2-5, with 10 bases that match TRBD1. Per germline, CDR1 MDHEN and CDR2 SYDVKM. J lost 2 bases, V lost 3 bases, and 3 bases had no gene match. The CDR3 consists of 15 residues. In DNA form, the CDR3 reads TGTGCCAGCAGTTTGAGGGACAGGGGTCAAGAGACCCAGTACTTC. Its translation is CASSLRDRGQETQYF.